The TCR beta chain under discussion was sequenced for a study of cytomegalovirus exposure and HLA in healthy donors (dated by TCRdb to 2016 to 2017). Study-level background: A later analysis indicated that the roughly 130 validation repertoires were generated on the platform also employed for the 600 to 750 repertoires of the first cohort. The aim of the study was to test whether cataloging public T cell receptors could identify signatures of past pathogen exposure. Besides the first cohort of roughly 660 subjects, a separate validation cohort made up of 120 different subjects was used. To predict cytomegalovirus infection status, the study combined high-throughput TCR immunosequencing, statistical association of individual TCRs with disease status, and machine learning.

Library construction relied on the immunoSEQ multiplex PCR assay. Per the original workflow: To diagnose cytomegalovirus status from the catalog of TCR beta chain sequences, a statistical classification framework was built. As stored in TCRdb, this immuneACCESS dataset retains in-frame rearrangements with V and J assigned. A fraction of the clones does not appear; measured against another copy, unresolved V genes explain less than half of the discrepancy, and the remainder lacks a known reason. That table is the source of V, J and clone size, and D and trimming were worked out from the DNA. The sample profile shows about 98,000 clones; roughly 85% of them were found once. Around 3.9% of the sample lies in the top ten. On the study overall, not on this receptor specifically: It was suggested by the authors that the approach could potentially be generalized to other disease states and immunological phenotypes. The study gave a list of some 150 TCR beta chains associated with cytomegalovirus. Three of the identified cytomegalovirus-associated TCR beta chains were confirmed in vitro to be specific for cytomegalovirus antigens. Across donors, most TCR sequences were observed very rarely, whereas some public TCRs were present in many individuals. In a later analysis, TCRs clustered in the first cohort were found to also tend to co-occur in the roughly 120 validation repertoires, with 90% to 95% of cluster scores above 0. A later analysis had no HLA typing for the validation cohort, so co-occurrence there was scored across all 110 or so repertoires. The classifier was reported to diagnose cytomegalovirus status with high specificity and sensitivity in both the original and validation cohorts.

The donors belonged to the validation cohort of roughly 120 subjects, which was separate from the 666-subject first cohort. Turning to this clone: No cognate antigen has been identified for it. No base qualities exist here, and no much larger clone lies one base off it.

The sequencing input was PBMCs. The sequence was collected from a woman younger than 45 in good health and CMV-seronegative.

CDR3 reads: CASSLGQIYNEQFF. The bases read TGTGCCAGCAGCTTAGGACAGATCTACAATGAGCAGTTCTTC. The rearranged chain carries TRBV11-2 and TRBJ2-1; TRBD1 is perhaps the D gene, given 5 matching bases. CDR1 is given as SGHAT and CDR2 as FQNNGV, both from the germline V gene. V and J lose 1 base and 3 bases, and a span of 7 bases separates them. Counted from cysteine to phenylalanine, this CDR3 has 14 amino acids. Left in the record is the CDR3 DNA by itself, 42 bases read in frame from the first base.